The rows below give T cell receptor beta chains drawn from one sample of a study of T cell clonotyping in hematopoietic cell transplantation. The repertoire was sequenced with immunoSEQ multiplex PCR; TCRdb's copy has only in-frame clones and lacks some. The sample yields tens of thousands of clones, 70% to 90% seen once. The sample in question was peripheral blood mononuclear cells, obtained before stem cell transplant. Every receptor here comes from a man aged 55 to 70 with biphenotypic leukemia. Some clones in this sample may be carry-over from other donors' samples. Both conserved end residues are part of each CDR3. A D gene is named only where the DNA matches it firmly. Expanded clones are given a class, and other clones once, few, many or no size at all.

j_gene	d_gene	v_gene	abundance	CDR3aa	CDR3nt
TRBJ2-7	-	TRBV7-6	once	CASSLGVSYEQYF	TGTGCCAGCAGCTTAGGTGTGTCCTACGAGCAGTACTTC
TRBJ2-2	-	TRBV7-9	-	CASSTDLSGELFF	TGTGCCAGCAGCACAGACTTGAGCGGGGAGCTGTTTTTT
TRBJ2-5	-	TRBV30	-	CAWGQNQETQYF	TGTGCCTGGGGACAGAACCAAGAGACCCAGTACTTC
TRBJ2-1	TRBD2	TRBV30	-	CAWIKGGTSQFF	TGTGCCTGGATCAAAGGGGGGACTAGTCAGTTCTTC
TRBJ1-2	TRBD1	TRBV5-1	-	CASRDRTNYGYTF	TGCGCCAGCAGGGACAGGACTAACTATGGCTACACCTTC
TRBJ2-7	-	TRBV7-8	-	CASSLGGSGYEQYF	TGTGCCAGCAGCTTAGGTGGGAGTGGGTACGAGCAGTACTTC
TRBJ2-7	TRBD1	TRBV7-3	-	CASSPSGQGGYEQYF	TGTGCCAGCAGCCCGTCGGGACAGGGGGGCTACGAGCAGTACTTC
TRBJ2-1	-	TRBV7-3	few	CASSLNPSDEQFF	TGTGCCAGCAGCTTAAACCCTTCCGATGAGCAGTTCTTC
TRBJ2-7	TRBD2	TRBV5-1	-	CASSLSGGSEQYF	TGCGCCAGCAGCTTATCGGGCGGGAGCGAGCAGTACTTC
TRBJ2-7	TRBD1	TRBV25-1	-	CASSEGTGAYEQYF	TGTGCCAGCAGTGAGGGGACAGGGGCCTACGAGCAGTACTTC
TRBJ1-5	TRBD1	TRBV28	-	CASRLQGMGNQPQHF	TGTGCCAGCAGGCTACAGGGGATGGGCAATCAGCCCCAGCATTTT
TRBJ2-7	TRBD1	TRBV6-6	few	CASSYGQARYEQYF	TGTGCCAGCAGTTACGGACAGGCACGCTACGAGCAGTACTTC
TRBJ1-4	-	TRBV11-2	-	CASSLGQHEKLFF	TGTGCCAGCAGCTTAGGACAGCATGAAAAACTGTTTTTT
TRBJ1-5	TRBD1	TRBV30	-	CAWSDRVSLAQPQHF	TGTGCCTGGAGCGACAGGGTGTCTTTGGCTCAGCCCCAGCATTTT
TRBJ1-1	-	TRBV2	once	CASSEARRMNTEAFF	TGTGCCAGCAGTGAAGCGCGAAGAATGAACACTGAAGCTTTCTTT